Below, 24 T cell receptor beta chains from the same sample are listed, as sequenced in a study of molecular identifiers for immune sequencing clone quantification. TCRdb fed the PCR reads into MiXCR, producing one record per CDR3 protein. The sample consists of about half a million distinct CDR3 sequences, 20% to 25% of them appearing once. Sequenced: naive CD8+ T cells from blood, with Jurkat cell RNA spiked in. This sample's subset: FACS-sorted CD8+CD4-CCR7+CD45RA+ naive T cells. The origin of the receptors is a human donor in good health. Some libraries in this study had Jurkat cell RNA spiked in.

The V gene is TRBV28, the J gene TRBJ2-7; TRBD2 agrees at 9 bases. V gave up 5 bases and J gave up 4 bases; unmatched junction bases: 3. Germline V gene data show CDR1 as MDHEN and CDR2 as SYDVKM. The CDR3 spans 13 residues. In nucleotides, the CDR3 is TGTGCCAGCAGTCGGACTAGCGAATACGAGCAGTACTTC. It codes for CASSRTSEYEQYF.

This clonotype was seen repeatedly, ten times or more. This chain uses TRBV7-8 with TRBJ2-5, with D tentatively TRBD2 (6 bases). The germline CDR1 and CDR2 sequences are SGHVS and FQNEAQ. Trimming removed 4 bases from V and 0 bases from J, with 12 bases in between. The CDR3 is 15 residues long. This chain's CDR3 is CASSWPGLHQETQYF. The CDR3 nucleotides are TGTGCCAGCAGCTGGCCGGGACTTCACCAAGAGACCCAGTACTTC. Filled out from reference TRBV7-8 and TRBJ2-5, the complete variable domain reads GAGVSQSPRYKVAKRGQDVALRCDPISGHVSLFWYQQALGQGPEFLTYFQNEAQLDKSGLPSDRFFAERPEGSVSTLKIQRTQQEDSAVYLCASSWPGLHQETQYFGPGTRLLVL.

The chain carries TRBV5-3 and TRBJ2-7; 9 bases are shared with TRBD2. TRBV5-3 has ORF status, its function being uncertain. This CDR3 region has 15 residues. The trim removed 8 bases at V and 5 bases at J, leaving 14 bases unmatched. In nucleotides, the CDR3 is TGTGCCAGCAGCCTTAGCGGGAGCTCGGGGAACGAGCAGTACTTC. It translates to CASSLSGSSGNEQYF.

In its sample, this clonotype was seen a few times. V usage is TRBV4-2 and J usage is TRBJ2-7, with 7 bases identical to TRBD2. CDR3 length equals 18 residues. Per germline, CDR1 LGHNA and CDR2 YNFKEQ. After removal of 4 bases from V and 0 bases from J, the junction contained 15 bases not matched to a gene. CDR3 bases: TGTGCCAGCAGCCTCGGGAGACTAGCTGGGGGTAGCTCCTACGAGCAGTACTTC. Translated, it gives CASSLGRLAGGSSYEQYF.

This clonotype was observed many times. J is TRBJ1-1 and V is TRBV7-9; no clear D gene. CDR1 is SEHNR and CDR2 is FQNEAQ in the germline V gene (reference sequence). The CDR3 contains 12 residues. Trimming removed 3 bases at V and 4 bases at J, with 6 bases between. DNA of the CDR3: TGTGCCAGCAGCTTTGGTAGCACTGAAGCTTTCTTT. It yields the protein CASSFGSTEAFF. Together with reference TRBV7-9 and TRBJ1-1, the CDR3 gives the full variable domain: DTGVSQNPRHKITKRGQNVTFRCDPISEHNRLYWYRQTLGQGPEFLTYFQNEAQLEKSRLLSDRFSAERPKGSFSTLEIQRTEQGDSAMYLCASSFGSTEAFFGQGTRLTVV.

This clonotype was counted ten times or more. The chain uses TRBV2 and TRBJ1-3; D might be TRBD1 (6 bases). Germline V gene lookup returns CDR1 SNHLY and CDR2 FYNNEI. Trimming stripped 7 bases from V and 4 bases from J, with 17 bases between. This CDR3 is 15 amino acids long. The CDR3 is CASTGLGGPGNTIYF. In nucleotides, the CDR3 is TGTGCCAGCACTGGCCTTGGGGGCCCAGGAAACACCATATATTTT.

The sample holds many counts of this clonotype. The chain uses TRBV7-9 and TRBJ2-3, with 13 bases identical to TRBD2. The CDR3 extends over 19 amino acids. V lost 5 bases and J lost 4; bases outside the gene matches: 15. The germline gives CDR1 SEHNR, CDR2 FQNEAQ (reference sequence). CDR3 sequence reads: CASSPRVGLAGANADTQYF. In DNA form, the CDR3 reads TGTGCCAGCAGCCCCCGTGTAGGACTAGCGGGGGCGAACGCAGATACGCAGTATTTT.

This clonotype has ten or more counts. The chain uses TRBV6-5 and TRBJ1-3; D is undetermined. Germline V gives CDR1 MNHEY, CDR2 SVGAGI. The CDR3 consists of 15 residues. V was pared by 2 bases and J by 0 bases, with 8 bases between. The CDR3 spells CASSYQVHSGNTIYF. CDR3 bases: TGTGCCAGCAGTTACCAGGTTCACTCTGGAAACACCATATATTTT.

The rearrangement uses TRBV9 and TRBJ1-1, with D uncertain. CDR1 is SGDLS and CDR2 is YYNGEE in the germline V gene. This CDR3 comprises 14 residues. V was pared by 0 bases and J by 0 bases, with 6 bases between. The CDR3 here is CASSVGGVNTEAFF. CDR3 nucleotides: TGTGCCAGCAGCGTAGGAGGAGTGAACACTGAAGCTTTCTTT.

This chain joins TRBV20-1 and TRBJ2-7; 10 bases are a match to TRBD1. The CDR3 is made up of 14 amino acids. Looked up from germline, CDR1 is DFQATT and CDR2 is SNEGSKA (reference sequence). Trimming removed 3 bases from V and 6 bases from J; junction bases left unmatched: 8. In nucleotides, the CDR3 is TGCAGTGCTAGGGGACGGGACAGGGGACCCGAGCAGTACTTC. Translation gives CSARGRDRGPEQYF.

This clonotype was counted a few times. The J gene is TRBJ2-1, the V gene TRBV21-1; whether TRBD1, the table's D call, matches the DNA was not checked. TRBV21-1 is given as a pseudogene. The CDR3 runs to 22 residues. The CDR3 region is CASSNGTGRPGPSTVSHNEQFF. CDR3 DNA: TGTGCCAGCAGCAACGGGACAGGCCGACCGGGACCCTCAACGGTTTCCCACAATGAGCAGTTCTTC.

This clonotype was seen many times. The V call is TRBV12-3 or TRBV12-4, the J call TRBJ2-3; 8 positions match TRBD2. With 6 bases clipped from V and 3 bases from J, the junction kept 11 bases outside the gene matches. This CDR3 comprises 16 residues. Written as DNA, the CDR3 is TGTGCCAGCAGGGTACATATAGCGGGGTCTACAGATACGCAGTATTTT. Amino acids: CASRVHIAGSTDTQYF.

The rearrangement uses TRBV20-1 and TRBJ2-7; TRBD1 matches 7 bases. Losses at the gene ends were 4 bases for V and 3 bases for J; bases not matched to a gene: 15. The CDR3 has 16 residues. The germline V gene has CDR1 DFQATT and CDR2 SNEGSKA (reference sequence). DNA for the CDR3: TGCAGTGCTATAGGCCCGGGTGGACAGGCCAGCTACGAGCAGTACTTC. This codes for CSAIGPGGQASYEQYF.

The chain links TRBV30 to TRBJ2-2, with D maybe TRBD1 (5 bases). The CDR3 covers 14 residues. Germline CDR1 GTSNPN, CDR2 SVGIG (reference sequence). Between the trimmed V and J ends, which lost 4 bases and 1 base, there was a span of 10 bases. The CDR3 loop reads CAWNQGQNTGELFF. In DNA, the CDR3 is TGTGCCTGGAACCAGGGCCAGAACACCGGGGAGCTGTTTTTT.

This clonotype was detected ten times or more. This rearrangement joins TRBV19 to TRBJ2-3; D is unclear. In germline, CDR1 is LNHDA, CDR2 SQIVND (reference sequence). V was cut by 5 bases and J by 4 bases, with 7 bases left in between. The CDR3 extends over 12 amino acids. The DNA of the CDR3 is TGTGCCAGTAGTGGAAACCCAGATACGCAGTATTTT. Residues: CASSGNPDTQYF. The variable domain in full, completed from reference TRBV19 and TRBJ2-3, reads DGGITQSPKYLFRKEGQNVTLSCEQNLNHDAMYWYRQDPGQGLRLIYYSQIVNDFQKGDIAEGYSVSREKKESFPLTVTSAQKNPTAFYLCASSGNPDTQYFGPGTRLTVL.

V usage is TRBV19 and J usage is TRBJ2-1, with TRBD2 as a possible D gene (6 bases). V shed 7 bases and J shed 8 bases, with 15 bases lying between them. This CDR3 comprises 13 residues. Germline CDR1 LNHDA, CDR2 SQIVND (reference sequence). The CDR3 sequence: CASNRGLSHEQFF. The CDR3 nucleotides are TGTGCCAGTAATCGGGGACTCTCGCATGAGCAGTTCTTC.

This clonotype has a handful of counts. The chain couples TRBV4-1 to TRBJ2-1, with TRBD2 matching 10 bases. Per the germline V gene, CDR1 is MGHRA and CDR2 is YSYEKL. This CDR3 is built from 19 residues. Germline trimming cut 0 bases from V and 5 bases from J; bases unmatched to any gene: 13. CDR3 sequence (DNA): TGCGCCAGCAGCCAAGATCGAGCGGGGGGGCTCGCCAAGCACAATGAGCAGTTCTTC. Amino acids: CASSQDRAGGLAKHNEQFF.

This clonotype was counted many times. This chain links TRBV4-3 with TRBJ1-5, with D perhaps TRBD1 (6 bases). The V gene's germline CDR1 is LGHNA and CDR2 YSLEER. V was pared by 0 bases and J by 5 bases, with 11 bases between. The CDR3 loop spans 15 amino acids. The CDR3 is CASSQDGGSYQPQHF. The CDR3 region has the DNA TGCGCCAGCAGCCAAGACGGGGGCAGCTATCAGCCCCAGCATTTT.

This clonotype has a count of ten or more. The chain has TRBV4-3 and TRBJ1-5; TRBD1 agrees at 10 bases. There are 14 residues in the CDR3. Looked up from germline, CDR1 is LGHNA and CDR2 is YSLEER. V lost 3 bases to trimming and J lost 5 bases; unmatched junction nucleotides: 1. The chain's CDR3 is CASSHGTGDQPQHF. CDR3 bases: TGCGCCAGCAGCCATGGGACAGGGGATCAGCCCCAGCATTTT.

CDR3 loop: CAWSSSGSYEQYF. The CDR3 DNA sequence: TGTGCCTGGAGTTCGTCAGGGTCCTACGAGCAGTACTTC. The rearrangement links TRBV30 to TRBJ2-7; D is perhaps TRBD1 (5 bases). CDR1 is GTSNPN and CDR2 is SVGIG in the germline V gene (reference sequence). The CDR3 is 13 amino acids. V lost 2 bases and J 1 base, leaving 9 bases between the germline ends. Based on the CDR3 plus reference TRBV30 and TRBJ2-7, the full variable domain is SQTIHQWPATLVQPVGSPLSLECTVEGTSNPNLYWYRQAAGRGLQLLFYSVGIGQISSEVPQNLSASRPQDRQFILSSKKLLLSDSGFYLCAWSSSGSYEQYFGPGTRLTVT.

This chain uses TRBV27 with TRBJ2-1; 9 bases agree with TRBD1. The CDR3 runs to 15 residues. V shed 0 bases and J 8 bases; nucleotides not matched to a gene: 5. Germline CDR1 MNHEY, CDR2 SMNVEV (reference sequence). The CDR3 region has the DNA TGTGCCAGCAGTTTATCCCGGACAGGGGTCGATGAGCAGTTCTTC. Protein: CASSLSRTGVDEQFF.

This clonotype has a handful of counts. The V call is TRBV19, the J call TRBJ2-7; no definite D call. The V end lost 3 bases, the J end lost 6 bases, and 21 bases lay between the germline ends. Germline V gives CDR1 LNHDA, CDR2 SQIVND (reference sequence). This CDR3 contains 16 residues. The CDR3 DNA follows: TGTGCCAGTAGTATCGGTAACGGTCTACCGGGCGTCGAGCAGTACTTC. Its translation: CASSIGNGLPGVEQYF.

This clonotype was found many times. This chain connects TRBV9 to TRBJ2-2; 7 bases are a match to TRBD2. Germline loops: CDR1 SGDLS, CDR2 YYNGEE. V shed 0 bases and J 5 bases; nucleotides not matched to a gene: 19. The CDR3 length is 20 residues. For the CDR3, the DNA is TGTGCCAGCAGCGTAGCGCTAGCGGCTGCGAGTGGAGATCAAACCGGGGAGCTGTTTTTT. It yields the protein CASSVALAAASGDQTGELFF. Using reference TRBV9 and TRBJ2-2 for the parts outside the CDR3, the full variable domain is DSGVTQTPKHLITATGQRVTLRCSPRSGDLSVYWYQQSLDQGLQFLIQYYNGEERAKGNILERFSAQQFPDLHSELNLSSLELGDSALYFCASSVALAAASGDQTGELFFGEGSRLTVL.

J is TRBJ2-3 and V is TRBV19, with D unresolved. Germline-derived CDR1 and CDR2 are LNHDA and SQIVND (reference sequence). The CDR3 has 15 amino acids. V was shortened by 2 bases and J by 2 bases, with 11 bases between the two germline ends. CDR3 bases: TGTGCCAGTAGTATACAGACGGCCGACACAGATACGCAGTATTTT. Its protein is CASSIQTADTDTQYF.